The 14 T cell receptor beta chains presented below share a single source sample, sequenced in a study of blood T cell repertoires in COVID-19. Sequenced by immunoSEQ multiplex PCR; TCRdb stores in-frame clones only, minus some. The repertoire holds approximately 40,000 clones, with 91% as singletons. The source material was peripheral blood. These receptors were taken from an elderly woman with acute or convalescent COVID-19.

V gene TRBV28 combines with J gene TRBJ2-1; D might be TRBD1 (6 bases). The ends were cut back, 6 bases at V and 4 bases at J, with 25 bases in the middle. CDR3 length: 18 amino acids. The germline V gene encodes CDR1 MDHEN and CDR2 SYDVKM. CDR3 sequence (DNA): TGTGCCAGCAGCTCTACCGCCCCGACAGGTACCGAATACAATGAGCAGTTCTTC. Residues: CASSSTAPTGTEYNEQFF.

Here the CDR3 DNA reads TGTGCTAGTGGCTCCCGGTTAACCGGGGAGCTGTTTTTT. Protein sequence: CASGSRLTGELFF. The rearrangement uses TRBV12-5 and TRBJ2-2; no definite D call. Germline V gene lookup returns CDR1 LGHNT and CDR2 FRNRAP. This CDR3 is 13 amino acids long. The V and J ends lost 6 bases and 5 bases respectively, with 10 bases between them.

The rearrangement links TRBV9 to TRBJ2-7, with D possibly TRBD2 on 6 matching bases. V shed 2 bases and J shed 8 bases, with 20 bases lying between them. Germline V gene lookup returns CDR1 SGDLS and CDR2 YYNGEE. The CDR3 has 15 residues. The CDR3 nucleotides are TGTGCCAGCAGCGTCGCCCCGATAGCGGAAGGGCAGCAGTACTTC. Translation: CASSVAPIAEGQQYF.

This chain joins TRBV24-1 and TRBJ2-3; 9 bases fit TRBD1. Germline loops: CDR1 KGHDR, CDR2 SFDVKD. The trim removed 4 bases at V and 2 bases at J, leaving 3 bases unmatched. This CDR3 is 15 amino acids long. CDR3 nucleotide sequence: TGTGCCACCAGTGAAACAGGGGGCGTCACAGATACGCAGTATTTT. Translating it yields CATSETGGVTDTQYF.

The chain joins TRBV19 to TRBJ2-6; D may be TRBD2 (5 bases). Trimming left V 3 bases short and J 0 bases short, with 12 bases between. Per the germline V gene, CDR1 is LNHDA and CDR2 is SQIVND (reference sequence). The length of the CDR3 is 17 residues. This CDR3 reads CASSMLEAYSGANVLTF. DNA for the CDR3: TGTGCCAGTAGTATGTTGGAGGCGTACTCTGGGGCCAACGTCCTGACTTTC.

The chain has TRBV2 and TRBJ1-1; TRBD1 matches at 7 bases. The CDR3 is made up of 14 amino acids. V lost 6 bases and J lost 3; bases outside the gene matches: 7. The germline V gene encodes CDR1 SNHLY and CDR2 FYNNEI. CDR3: CASRDRVGDTEAFF. The CDR3 DNA reads TGTGCCAGCAGAGACAGGGTTGGGGACACTGAAGCTTTCTTT.

The chain couples TRBV7-8 to TRBJ1-1, with D uncertain. Trimming left V 4 bases short and J 0 bases short, with 12 bases between. CDR1 and CDR2 from the germline V gene are SGHVS and FQNEAQ. The CDR3 sequence is 15 residues long. For the CDR3, the DNA is TGTGCCAGCAGCTCACTTGGAGCGCTGAACACTGAAGCTTTCTTT. Protein product: CASSSLGALNTEAFF.

The chain is built from TRBV20-1 and TRBJ2-1; 9 bases line up with TRBD1. The CDR3 runs 17 residues. The germline V gene encodes CDR1 DFQATT and CDR2 SNEGSKA (reference sequence). The V segment lost 3 bases and the J segment 6 bases; nucleotides outside the gene matches: 15. The CDR3 DNA reads as TGCAGTGCTAGTGAGACAGGGGGTATCGGCGTAGGCAATGAGCAGTTCTTC. Its protein is CSASETGGIGVGNEQFF.

This sequence joins TRBV9 and TRBJ2-5; 8 nucleotides agree with TRBD2. Losses at the gene ends were 0 bases for V and 4 bases for J; bases not matched to a gene: 5. Germline CDR1 and CDR2: SGDLS and YYNGEE. The CDR3 is 15 residues long. CDR3 in amino acids: CASSVGNSGAETQYF. CDR3 DNA: TGTGCCAGCAGCGTAGGGAATAGCGGGGCAGAGACCCAGTACTTC.

This chain joins TRBV6-2 or TRBV6-3 and TRBJ1-5; the D gene is possibly TRBD1 (5 bases). V gave up 2 bases and J gave up 2 bases, with 10 bases separating them. CDR1 is MNHEY and CDR2 is SVGEGT in the germline V gene. There are 15 residues in the CDR3. CDR3 amino acids: CASSYDGGGNQPQHF. DNA of the CDR3: TGTGCCAGCAGTTACGACGGGGGTGGCAATCAGCCCCAGCATTTT.

The chain joins TRBV6-2 or TRBV6-3 to TRBJ2-1; maybe TRBD1 (6 bases). V shed 6 bases and J shed 4 bases, with 10 bases lying between them. CDR3 size: 13 residues. The germline CDR1 and CDR2 sequences are MNHEY and SVGEGT. The CDR3 nucleotides read TGTGCCAGCAGCCGGACAGCTTACAATGAGCAGTTCTTC. Translated: CASSRTAYNEQFF.

This clone showed up just a few times. J is TRBJ2-7 and V is TRBV3-1 (or the pseudogene TRBV3-2); perhaps TRBD1 as D (6 bases). Germline assignment: CDR1 LGHDT and CDR2 YNNKEL (reference sequence). Trimming pared 1 base from V and 3 bases from J, leaving 16 bases between. The CDR3 has 16 amino acids. The DNA of the CDR3 is TGTGCCAGCAGCCAAGGGCGGGTGGAGACAGGCTACGAGCAGTACTTC. Amino acids: CASSQGRVETGYEQYF.

The gene calls are TRBV6-5 and TRBJ1-2; D is unresolved. V lost 0 bases to trimming and J lost 0 bases, with 11 bases between them. Germline CDR1 reads MNHEY; CDR2 reads SVGAGI. The CDR3 sequence is 16 residues long. The CDR3 bases are TGTGCCAGCAGTTACTCGATGGGGAGAGCTAACTATGGCTACACCTTC. Its protein is CASSYSMGRANYGYTF.

The rearrangement joins TRBV6-6 to TRBJ1-2; the D gene is possibly TRBD1 (5 bases). Trimming took off 6 bases at V and 7 bases at J, with 18 bases between the two ends. Germline lookup yields CDR1 MNHNY and CDR2 SVGAGI (reference sequence). The CDR3 runs to 14 residues. CDR3 amino acids: CASRSQMGPSGYTF. CDR3 nucleotide sequence: TGTGCCAGCAGAAGCCAAATGGGGCCCTCTGGCTACACCTTC.